A selection of T cell receptor beta chains follows, all from one sample in a study of CD8+ T cells in alopecia areata. Profiling relied on immunoSEQ multiplex PCR, and the TCRdb table lists in-frame clones only, not all of them. This table holds 110,000 to 150,000 clones, 51% found once. The sample here was CD4+ T cells sorted from blood, taken at week 0. These receptors were obtained from a human donor with alopecia areata. Each CDR3 is given with its conserved first and last residue. Each record gives: J gene, V gene, CDR3 protein.

j_call: TRBJ2-7
v_call: TRBV2
cdr3_aa: CASRNRGASYEQYF

j_call: TRBJ2-3
v_call: TRBV28
cdr3_aa: CASSLAGVGTDTQYF

j_call: TRBJ2-3
v_call: TRBV4-3
cdr3_aa: CASSSRLPDTQYF

j_call: TRBJ2-5
v_call: TRBV28
cdr3_aa: CASSSRLRIQETQYF

j_call: TRBJ2-3
v_call: TRBV2
cdr3_aa: CASRSSGSTDTQYF

j_call: TRBJ1-1
v_call: TRBV2
cdr3_aa: CASRVGGRTEAFF

j_call: TRBJ2-5
v_call: TRBV29-1
cdr3_aa: CSVAPGAETQYF

j_call: TRBJ1-5
v_call: TRBV4-2
cdr3_aa: CASSLLQVSNQPQHF

j_call: TRBJ2-4
v_call: TRBV6-6
cdr3_aa: CASSPGKNIQYF

j_call: TRBJ2-5
v_call: TRBV5-1
cdr3_aa: CASSLVGETQYF

j_call: TRBJ2-5
v_call: TRBV4-1
cdr3_aa: CASSHEVETQYF

j_call: TRBJ1-5
v_call: TRBV29-1
cdr3_aa: CSVVPRGANQPQHF

j_call: TRBJ2-3
v_call: TRBV10-3
cdr3_aa: CAIRSADTQYF

j_call: TRBJ2-5
v_call: TRBV27
cdr3_aa: CASSPDPPGTGEETQYF

j_call: TRBJ2-7
v_call: TRBV5-1
cdr3_aa: CASSLVAGQGVNEQYF

j_call: TRBJ2-3
v_call: TRBV19
cdr3_aa: CASSSGLAGELDTQYF

j_call: TRBJ2-5
v_call: TRBV14
cdr3_aa: CASSQGFGSGSRETQYF

j_call: TRBJ2-7
v_call: TRBV4-2
cdr3_aa: CASSQVTGGPYEQYF

j_call: TRBJ1-2
v_call: TRBV10-3
cdr3_aa: CAISDTKWGYTF

j_call: TRBJ2-1
v_call: TRBV7-2
cdr3_aa: CASSKPGGRSSYNEQFF

j_call: TRBJ2-5
v_call: TRBV7-9
cdr3_aa: CASTRATVAGETQYF

j_call: TRBJ2-3
v_call: TRBV2
cdr3_aa: CASASETDTQYF

j_call: TRBJ2-7
v_call: TRBV19
cdr3_aa: CASSIDGGSYEQYF

j_call: TRBJ2-7
v_call: TRBV15
cdr3_aa: CATSRERDWNSYEQYF

j_call: TRBJ2-1
v_call: TRBV5-1
cdr3_aa: CASSLDPGTSISEQFF

j_call: TRBJ2-6
v_call: TRBV10-3
cdr3_aa: CAIGLAGAGANVLTF

j_call: TRBJ2-3
v_call: TRBV2
cdr3_aa: CASSRGAQTKDTQYF